This entry describes one T cell receptor (beta chain). The CDR3 covers 14 residues. Germline-derived CDR1 and CDR2 are SEHNR and FQNEAQ (reference sequence). V was trimmed by 2 bases and J by 6 bases, leaving 14 bases between them. This entry comes from a study of cytomegalovirus exposure and HLA in healthy donors. The primer mix had 60 Vbeta and 13 Jbeta primers. Sequenced by immunoSEQ multiplex PCR; TCRdb stores in-frame clones only, minus some. This sample has tens of thousands of clones, with less than 80% found just once. The receptor was isolated from a man aged 30-40 years in good health and CMV-seronegative. The sample taken for sequencing was PBMCs. The V and J genes are TRBV7-9 and TRBJ2-7, with D perhaps TRBD2 (5 bases). The CDR3 DNA is TGTGCCAGCAGCTTATTAATAGATGGAGGCGAGCAGTACTTC. Protein product: CASSLLIDGGEQYF. The whole variable domain, filled in from reference TRBV7-9 and TRBJ2-7, reads DTGVSQNPRHKITKRGQNVTFRCDPISEHNRLYWYRQTLGQGPEFLTYFQNEAQLEKSRLLSDRFSAERPKGSFSTLEIQRTEQGDSAMYLCASSLLIDGGEQYFGPGTRLTVT.